This TCR beta chain is drawn from a study of blood T cell repertoires in COVID-19. The data were produced by immunoSEQ multiplex PCR, yet TCRdb's version contains in-frame clones alone and is incomplete. The data show tens of thousands of clones, with roughly 76% seen just once and 5.3% held by the top ten. Germline V CDR1 and CDR2: KGHSH, LQKENI. V lost 4 bases and J 5 bases, leaving 11 bases between the germline ends. This CDR3 comprises 13 residues. This clonotype was sampled from a woman aged 60-75 years with acute or convalescent COVID-19. The chain employs TRBV18 and TRBJ2-5; possible D gene TRBD1, 5 bases. The source material was peripheral blood. The CDR3 DNA follows: TGTGCCAGCTCACTGGGGCGTGAGGAGACCCAGTACTTC. It yields the protein CASSLGREETQYF.